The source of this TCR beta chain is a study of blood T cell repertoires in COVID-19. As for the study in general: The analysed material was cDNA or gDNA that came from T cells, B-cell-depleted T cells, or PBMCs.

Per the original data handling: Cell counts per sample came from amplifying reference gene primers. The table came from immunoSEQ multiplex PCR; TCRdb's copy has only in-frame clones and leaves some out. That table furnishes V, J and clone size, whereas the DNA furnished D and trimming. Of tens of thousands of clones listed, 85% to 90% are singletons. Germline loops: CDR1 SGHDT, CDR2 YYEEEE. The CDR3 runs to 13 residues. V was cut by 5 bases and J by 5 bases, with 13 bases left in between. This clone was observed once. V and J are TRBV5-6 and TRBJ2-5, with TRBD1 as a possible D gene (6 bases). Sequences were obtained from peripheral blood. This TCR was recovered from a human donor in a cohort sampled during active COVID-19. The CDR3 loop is CASRARGTETQYF. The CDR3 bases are TGTGCCAGCAGAGCAAGGGGGACGGAGACCCAGTACTTC.